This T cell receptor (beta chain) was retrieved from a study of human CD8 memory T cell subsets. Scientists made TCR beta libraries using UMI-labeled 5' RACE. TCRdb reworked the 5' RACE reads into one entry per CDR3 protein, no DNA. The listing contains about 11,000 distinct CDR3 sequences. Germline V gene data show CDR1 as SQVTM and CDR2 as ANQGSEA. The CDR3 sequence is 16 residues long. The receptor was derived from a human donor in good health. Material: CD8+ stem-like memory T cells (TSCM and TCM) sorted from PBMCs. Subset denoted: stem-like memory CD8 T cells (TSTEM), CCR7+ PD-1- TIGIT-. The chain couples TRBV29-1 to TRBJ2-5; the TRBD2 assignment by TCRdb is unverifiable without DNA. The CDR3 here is CSVEVEERGKAETQYF.